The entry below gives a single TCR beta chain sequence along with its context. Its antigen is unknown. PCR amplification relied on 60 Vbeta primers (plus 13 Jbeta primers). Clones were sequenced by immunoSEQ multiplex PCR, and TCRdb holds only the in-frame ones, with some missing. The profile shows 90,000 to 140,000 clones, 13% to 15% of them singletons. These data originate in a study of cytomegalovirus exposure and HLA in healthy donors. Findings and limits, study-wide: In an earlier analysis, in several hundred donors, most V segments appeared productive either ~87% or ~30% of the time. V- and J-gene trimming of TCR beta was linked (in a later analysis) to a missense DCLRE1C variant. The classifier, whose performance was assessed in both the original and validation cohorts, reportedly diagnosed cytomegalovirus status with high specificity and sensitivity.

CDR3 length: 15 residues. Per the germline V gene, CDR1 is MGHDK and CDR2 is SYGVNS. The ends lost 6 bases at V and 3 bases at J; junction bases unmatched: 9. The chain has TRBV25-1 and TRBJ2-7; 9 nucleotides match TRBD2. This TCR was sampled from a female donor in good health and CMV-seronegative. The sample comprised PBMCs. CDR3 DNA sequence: TGTGCCAGCAGGGCCCTTGGCGGGAGGGACTACGAGCAGTACTTC. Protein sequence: CASRALGGRDYEQYF.